At least ten counts were recorded for the clone carrying this TCR beta chain. Its matching antigen is unknown. With a J-beta primer mix and a sample-barcoded 5' primer, a second PCR ran 7 to 11 cycles. TCRdb reprocessed the 5' RACE reads with MiXCR, giving one entry per CDR3 protein. The sample contains roughly 900,000 distinct CDR3 sequences, under 30% of which appear only once. The data belong to a study of blood T cells in healthy people across ages. Findings and caveats of the study: Whereas aged donors had fewer naive CD4+ cells, long-lived donors had more of them and higher diversity.

Donors each provided around 9 milliliters of peripheral blood. Germline assignment: CDR1 LGHDT and CDR2 YNNKEL (reference sequence). The CDR3 contains 12 residues. Trimming pared 1 base from V and 3 bases from J, leaving 4 bases between. This TCR was recovered from an elderly woman in good health. This chain connects TRBV3-1 to TRBJ2-7; D uncertain. Sequenced material: blood. The CDR3 loop is CASSQGIYEQYF. The CDR3 DNA sequence: TGTGCCAGCAGCCAAGGCATCTACGAGCAGTACTTC.